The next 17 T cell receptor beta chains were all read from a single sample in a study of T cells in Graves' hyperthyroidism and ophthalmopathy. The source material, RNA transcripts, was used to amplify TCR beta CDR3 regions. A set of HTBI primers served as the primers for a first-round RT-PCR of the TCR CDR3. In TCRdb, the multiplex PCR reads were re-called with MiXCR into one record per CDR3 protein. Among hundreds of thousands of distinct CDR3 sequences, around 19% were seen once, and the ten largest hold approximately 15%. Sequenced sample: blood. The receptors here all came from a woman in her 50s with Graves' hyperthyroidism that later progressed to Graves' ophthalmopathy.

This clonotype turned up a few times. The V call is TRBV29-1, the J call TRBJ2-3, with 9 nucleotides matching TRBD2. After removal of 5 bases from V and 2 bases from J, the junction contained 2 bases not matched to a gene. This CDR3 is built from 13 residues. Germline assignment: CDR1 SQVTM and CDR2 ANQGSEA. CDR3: CSVLAGATDTQYF. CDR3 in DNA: TGCAGCGTTTTAGCGGGGGCCACAGATACGCAGTATTTT.

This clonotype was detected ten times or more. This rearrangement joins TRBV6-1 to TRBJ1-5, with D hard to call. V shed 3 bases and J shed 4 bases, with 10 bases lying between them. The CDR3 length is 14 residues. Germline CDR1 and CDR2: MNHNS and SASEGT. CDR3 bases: TGTGCCAGCAGTGATTTTTATGATAATCAGCCCCAGCATTTT. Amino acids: CASSDFYDNQPQHF.

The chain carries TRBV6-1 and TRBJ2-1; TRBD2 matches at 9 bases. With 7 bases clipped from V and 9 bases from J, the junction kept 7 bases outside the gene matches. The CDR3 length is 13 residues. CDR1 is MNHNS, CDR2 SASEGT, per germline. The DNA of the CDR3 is TGTGCCAGCAAGGGCGGGGGGGGCCTTGAGCAGTTCTTC. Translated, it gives CASKGGGGLEQFF.

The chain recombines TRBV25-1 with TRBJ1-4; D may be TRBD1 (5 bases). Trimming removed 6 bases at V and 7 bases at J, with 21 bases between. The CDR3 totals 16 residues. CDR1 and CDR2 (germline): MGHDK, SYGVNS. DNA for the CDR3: TGTGCCAGCAGGGCAGTCGCGGGGACGGCACCTGAAAAACTGTTTTTT. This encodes CASRAVAGTAPEKLFF.

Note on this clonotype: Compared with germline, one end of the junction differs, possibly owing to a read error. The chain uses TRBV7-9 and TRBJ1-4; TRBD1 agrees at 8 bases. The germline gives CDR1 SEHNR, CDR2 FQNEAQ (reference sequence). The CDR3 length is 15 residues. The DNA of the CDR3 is TGTGCCAGCAGCTCCACGACAGGGGAACTTGAAAAACTGCTTTTT. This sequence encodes CASSSTTGELEKLLF.

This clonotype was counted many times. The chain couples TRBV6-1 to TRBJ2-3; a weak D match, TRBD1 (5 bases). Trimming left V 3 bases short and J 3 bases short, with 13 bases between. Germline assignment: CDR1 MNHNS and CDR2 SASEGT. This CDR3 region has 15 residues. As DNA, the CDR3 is TGTGCCAGCAGTGAGGGAAGGGGTCAGACAGATACGCAGTATTTT. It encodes CASSEGRGQTDTQYF.

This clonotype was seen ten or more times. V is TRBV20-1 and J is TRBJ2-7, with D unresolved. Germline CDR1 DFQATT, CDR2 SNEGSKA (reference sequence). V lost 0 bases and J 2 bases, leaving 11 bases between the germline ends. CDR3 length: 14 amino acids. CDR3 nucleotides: TGCAGTGCTAGAGACCTGGACCAGACCTACGAGCAGTACTTC. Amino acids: CSARDLDQTYEQYF.

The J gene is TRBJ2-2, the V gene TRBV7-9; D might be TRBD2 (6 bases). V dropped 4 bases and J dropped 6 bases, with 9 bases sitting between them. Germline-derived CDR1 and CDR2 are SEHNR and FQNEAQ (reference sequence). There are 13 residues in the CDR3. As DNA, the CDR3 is TGTGCCAGCAGCTCGGAGGGATCCGGGGAGCTGTTTTTT. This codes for CASSSEGSGELFF.

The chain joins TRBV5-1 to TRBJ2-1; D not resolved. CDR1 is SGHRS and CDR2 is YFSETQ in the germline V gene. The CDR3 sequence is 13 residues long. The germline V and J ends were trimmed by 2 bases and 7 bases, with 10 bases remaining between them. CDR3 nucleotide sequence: TGCGCCAGCAGCTTCCCAGTAGGGAATGAGCAGTTCTTC. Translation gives CASSFPVGNEQFF.

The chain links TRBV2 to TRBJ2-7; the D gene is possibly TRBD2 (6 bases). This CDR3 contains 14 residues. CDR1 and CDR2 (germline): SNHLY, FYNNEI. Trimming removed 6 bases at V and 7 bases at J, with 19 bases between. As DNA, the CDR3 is TGTGCCAGCAGGGAGACTAGTAATTCGTTGGAGCAGTACTTC. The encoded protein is CASRETSNSLEQYF.

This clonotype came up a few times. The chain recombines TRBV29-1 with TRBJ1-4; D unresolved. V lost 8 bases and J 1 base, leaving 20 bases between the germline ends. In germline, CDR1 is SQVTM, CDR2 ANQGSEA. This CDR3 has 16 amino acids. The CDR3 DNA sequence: TGCAGCCAAACTAGGATTGACAAGTTAACTAATGAAAAACTGTTTTTT. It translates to CSQTRIDKLTNEKLFF. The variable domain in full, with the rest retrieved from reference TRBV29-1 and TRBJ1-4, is SAVISQKPSRDICQRGTSLTIQCQVDSQVTMMFWYRQQPGQSLTLIATANQGSEATYESGFVIDKFPISRPNLTFSTLTVSNMSPEDSSIYLCSQTRIDKLTNEKLFFGSGTQLSVL.

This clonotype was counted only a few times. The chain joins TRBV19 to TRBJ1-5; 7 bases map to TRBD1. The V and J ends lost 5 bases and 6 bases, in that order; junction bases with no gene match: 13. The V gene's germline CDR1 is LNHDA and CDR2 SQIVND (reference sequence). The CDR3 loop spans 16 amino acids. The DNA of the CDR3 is TGTGCCAGTAGTTTGGGGGAGACAGGGACGGGTCAGCCCCAGCATTTT. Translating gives CASSLGETGTGQPQHF. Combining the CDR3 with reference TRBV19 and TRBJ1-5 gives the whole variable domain DGGITQSPKYLFRKEGQNVTLSCEQNLNHDAMYWYRQDPGQGLRLIYYSQIVNDFQKGDIAEGYSVSREKKESFPLTVTSAQKNPTAFYLCASSLGETGTGQPQHFGDGTRLSIL.

CDR3 region: CASSNRGDYGYTF. The CDR3 DNA is TGTGCCAGCAGTAACAGGGGAGACTATGGCTACACCTTC. The gene calls are TRBV27 and TRBJ1-2; 7 positions match TRBD1. The CDR3 runs 13 residues. V gave up 5 bases and J gave up 3 bases; unmatched junction bases: 3. Germline CDR1 and CDR2: MNHEY and SMNVEV (reference sequence).

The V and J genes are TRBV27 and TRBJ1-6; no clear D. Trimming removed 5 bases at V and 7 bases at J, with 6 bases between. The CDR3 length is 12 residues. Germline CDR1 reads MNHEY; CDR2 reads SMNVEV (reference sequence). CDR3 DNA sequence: TGTGCCAGCAGTCCTCTCAATTCACCCCTCCACTTT. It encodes CASSPLNSPLHF.

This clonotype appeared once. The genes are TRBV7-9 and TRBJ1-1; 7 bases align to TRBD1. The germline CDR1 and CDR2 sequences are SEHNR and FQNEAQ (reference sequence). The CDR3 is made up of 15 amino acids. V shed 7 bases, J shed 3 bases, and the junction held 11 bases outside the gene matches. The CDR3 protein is CASTQDRWVDTEAFF. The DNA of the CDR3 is TGTGCCAGCACCCAGGACAGGTGGGTAGACACTGAAGCTTTCTTT.

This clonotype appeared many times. The CDR3 reads CSGTSEGETQYF. DNA for the CDR3: TGCAGTGGGACTAGCGAAGGCGAGACCCAGTACTTC. The chain joins TRBV20-1 to TRBJ2-5; TRBD2 aligns across 9 bases. Germline trimming cut 7 bases from V and 5 bases from J; bases unmatched to any gene: 5. Germline V lookup: CDR1 DFQATT, CDR2 SNEGSKA (reference sequence). The CDR3 contains 12 residues.

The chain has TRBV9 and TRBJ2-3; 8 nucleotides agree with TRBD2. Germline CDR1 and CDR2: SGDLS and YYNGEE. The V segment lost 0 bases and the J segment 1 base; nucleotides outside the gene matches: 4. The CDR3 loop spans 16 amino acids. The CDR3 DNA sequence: TGTGCCAGCAGCGTAGCTAGGCGGGGGGGCACAGATACGCAGTATTTT. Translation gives CASSVARRGGTDTQYF.